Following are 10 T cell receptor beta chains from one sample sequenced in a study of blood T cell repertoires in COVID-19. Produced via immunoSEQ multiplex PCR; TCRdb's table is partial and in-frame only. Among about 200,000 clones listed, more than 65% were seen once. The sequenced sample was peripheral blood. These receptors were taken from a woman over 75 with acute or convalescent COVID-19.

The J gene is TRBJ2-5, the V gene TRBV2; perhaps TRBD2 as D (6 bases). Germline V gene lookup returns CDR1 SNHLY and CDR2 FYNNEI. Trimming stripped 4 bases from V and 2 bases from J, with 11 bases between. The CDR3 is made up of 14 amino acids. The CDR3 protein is CASSGGGRQETQYF. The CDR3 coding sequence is TGTGCCAGCAGTGGAGGAGGGAGGCAAGAGACCCAGTACTTC.

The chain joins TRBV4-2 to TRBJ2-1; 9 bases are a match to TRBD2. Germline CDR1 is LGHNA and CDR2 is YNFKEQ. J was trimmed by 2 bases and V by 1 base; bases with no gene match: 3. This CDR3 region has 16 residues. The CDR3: CASSQAGLAPYNEQFF. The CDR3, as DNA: TGTGCCAGCAGCCAAGCGGGACTAGCCCCCTACAATGAGCAGTTCTTC.

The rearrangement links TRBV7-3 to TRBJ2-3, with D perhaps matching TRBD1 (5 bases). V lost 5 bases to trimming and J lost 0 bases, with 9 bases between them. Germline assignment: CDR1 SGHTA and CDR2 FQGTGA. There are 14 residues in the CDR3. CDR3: CASSPGASTDTQYF. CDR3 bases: TGTGCCAGCAGCCCTGGGGCGAGCACAGATACGCAGTATTTT.

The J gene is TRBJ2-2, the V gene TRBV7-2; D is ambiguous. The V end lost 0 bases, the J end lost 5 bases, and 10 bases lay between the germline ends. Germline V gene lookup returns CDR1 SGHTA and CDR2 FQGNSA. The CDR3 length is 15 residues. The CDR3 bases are TGTGCCAGCAGCTTAGCGTTTACCGAGACCGGGGAGCTGTTTTTT. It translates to CASSLAFTETGELFF.

CDR3 sequence (DNA): TGCGCCAGCAGCCTCAGGGGCCGGGCAGAGTACAATGAGCAGTTCTTC. This gives the protein CASSLRGRAEYNEQFF. The V call is TRBV4-1, the J call TRBJ2-1; possibly TRBD1 for D (6 bases). V shed 4 bases and J shed 4 bases, with 17 bases lying between them. This CDR3 region has 16 residues. Germline V gives CDR1 MGHRA, CDR2 YSYEKL.

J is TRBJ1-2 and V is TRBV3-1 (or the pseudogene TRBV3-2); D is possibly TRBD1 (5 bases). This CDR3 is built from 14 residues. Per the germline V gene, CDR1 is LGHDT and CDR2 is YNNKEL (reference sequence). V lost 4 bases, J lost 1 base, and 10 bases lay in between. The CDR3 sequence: CASSLGGINYGYTF. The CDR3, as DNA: TGTGCCAGCAGCCTTGGGGGGATTAACTATGGCTACACCTTC.

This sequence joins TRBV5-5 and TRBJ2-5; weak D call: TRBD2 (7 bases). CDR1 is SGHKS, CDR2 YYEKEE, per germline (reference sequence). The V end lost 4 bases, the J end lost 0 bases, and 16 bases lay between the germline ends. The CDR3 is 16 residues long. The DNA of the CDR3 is TGTGCCAGCAGCCCCTTGGGGGGGGCTTACCAAGAGACCCAGTACTTC. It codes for CASSPLGGAYQETQYF.

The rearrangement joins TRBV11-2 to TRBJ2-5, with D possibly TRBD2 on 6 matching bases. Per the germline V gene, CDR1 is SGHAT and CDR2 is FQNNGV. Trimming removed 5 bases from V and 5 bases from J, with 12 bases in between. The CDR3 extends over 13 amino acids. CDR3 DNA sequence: TGTGCCAGCAGCCCCGGGAGCTCTGAGACCCAGTACTTC. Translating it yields CASSPGSSETQYF.

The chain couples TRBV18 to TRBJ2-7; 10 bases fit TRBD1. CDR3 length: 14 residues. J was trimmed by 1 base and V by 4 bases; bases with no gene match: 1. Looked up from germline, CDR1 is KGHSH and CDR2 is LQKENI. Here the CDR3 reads CASSRTGGSYEQYF. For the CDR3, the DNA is TGTGCCAGCTCACGGACAGGGGGATCCTACGAGCAGTACTTC.

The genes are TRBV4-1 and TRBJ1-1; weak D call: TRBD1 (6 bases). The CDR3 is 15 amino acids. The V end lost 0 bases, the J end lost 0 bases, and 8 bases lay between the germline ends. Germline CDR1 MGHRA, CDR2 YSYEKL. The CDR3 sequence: CASSQDRQVNTEAFF. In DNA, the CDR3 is TGCGCCAGCAGCCAAGATCGACAGGTGAACACTGAAGCTTTCTTT.